What follows is one T cell receptor (beta chain) and its context. What it binds is not known. TCRdb fed the 5' RACE reads into MiXCR, producing one record per CDR3 protein. The profile shows fewer than 100,000 distinct CDR3 sequences, 5.8% of them singletons. This entry belongs to a study of T cells after yellow fever vaccination. Study results and limitations: Repertoires sorted by FACS could include abundant clonotypes that are contaminants from the bulk population. Weaker overall was a secondary response that nonetheless peaked faster, on day 5 versus 15. Reappearance after the booster was seen for most primary-vaccination clones, at 95% to 97% CD4 and around 90% CD8.

The CDR3 runs to 14 residues. Germline-derived CDR1 and CDR2 are MNHEY and SVGAGI. V lost 5 bases to trimming and J lost 2 bases; unmatched junction nucleotides: 5. This specimen was CD8+ T cells sorted from PBMCs, taken 10 days after the yellow fever booster vaccination. This receptor was taken from a man aged 18-30 years who received the YFV17D yellow fever vaccine. The chain has TRBV6-5 and TRBJ2-5, with 7 bases identical to TRBD2. CDR3 amino acids: CASSTGGTQETQYF. CDR3 in DNA: TGTGCCAGCAGTACCGGGGGGACTCAAGAGACCCAGTACTTC.